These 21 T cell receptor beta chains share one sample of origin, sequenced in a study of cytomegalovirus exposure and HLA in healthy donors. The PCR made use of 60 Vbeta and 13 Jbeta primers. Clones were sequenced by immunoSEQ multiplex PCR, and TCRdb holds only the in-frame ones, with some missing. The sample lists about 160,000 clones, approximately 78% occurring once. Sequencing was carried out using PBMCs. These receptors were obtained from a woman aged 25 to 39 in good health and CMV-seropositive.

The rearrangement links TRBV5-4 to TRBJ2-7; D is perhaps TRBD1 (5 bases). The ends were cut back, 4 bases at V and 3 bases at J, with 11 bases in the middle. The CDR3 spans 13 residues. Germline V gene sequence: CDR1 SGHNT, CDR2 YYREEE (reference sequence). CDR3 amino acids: CASSLVGVYEQYF. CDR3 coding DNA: TGTGCCAGCAGCCTGGTAGGGGTCTACGAGCAGTACTTC. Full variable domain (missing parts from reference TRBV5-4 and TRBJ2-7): ETGVTQSPTHLIKTRGQQVTLRCSSQSGHNTVSWYQQALGQGPQFIFQYYREEENGRGNFPPRFSGLQFPNYSSELNVNALELDDSALYLCASSLVGVYEQYFGPGTRLTVT.

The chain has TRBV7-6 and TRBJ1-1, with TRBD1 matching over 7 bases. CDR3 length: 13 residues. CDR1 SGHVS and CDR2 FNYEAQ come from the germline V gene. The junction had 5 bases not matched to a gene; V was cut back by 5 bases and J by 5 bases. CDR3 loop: CASSTQGGTEAFF. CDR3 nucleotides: TGTGCCAGCAGCACGCAGGGGGGAACTGAAGCTTTCTTT.

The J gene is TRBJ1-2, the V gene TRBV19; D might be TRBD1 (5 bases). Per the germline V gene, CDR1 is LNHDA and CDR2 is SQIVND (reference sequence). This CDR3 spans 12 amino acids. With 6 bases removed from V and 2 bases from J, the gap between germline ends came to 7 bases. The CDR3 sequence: CASSRQNYGYTF. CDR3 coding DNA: TGTGCCAGTAGCAGACAGAACTATGGCTACACCTTC.

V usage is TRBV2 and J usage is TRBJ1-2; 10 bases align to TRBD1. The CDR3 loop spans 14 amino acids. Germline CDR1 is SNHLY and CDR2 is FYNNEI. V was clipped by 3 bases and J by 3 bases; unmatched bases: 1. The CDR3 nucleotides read TGTGCCAGCAGTGAGACAGGGGGCGACTATGGCTACACCTTC. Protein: CASSETGGDYGYTF.

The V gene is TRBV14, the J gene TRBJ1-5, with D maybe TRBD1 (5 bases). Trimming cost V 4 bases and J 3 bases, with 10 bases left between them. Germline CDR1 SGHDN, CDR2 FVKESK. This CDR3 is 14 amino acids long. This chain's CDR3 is CASSLTGHNQPQHF. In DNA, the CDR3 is TGTGCCAGCAGCCTTACAGGACACAATCAGCCCCAGCATTTT.

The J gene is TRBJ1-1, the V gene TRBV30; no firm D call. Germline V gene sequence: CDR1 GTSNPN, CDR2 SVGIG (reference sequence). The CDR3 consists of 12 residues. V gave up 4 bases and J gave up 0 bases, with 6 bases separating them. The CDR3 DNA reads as TGTGCCTGGAACAGCATGAACACTGAAGCTTTCTTT. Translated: CAWNSMNTEAFF. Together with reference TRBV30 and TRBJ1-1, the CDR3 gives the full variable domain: SQTIHQWPATLVQPVGSPLSLECTVEGTSNPNLYWYRQAAGRGLQLLFYSVGIGQISSEVPQNLSASRPQDRQFILSSKKLLLSDSGFYLCAWNSMNTEAFFGQGTRLTVV.

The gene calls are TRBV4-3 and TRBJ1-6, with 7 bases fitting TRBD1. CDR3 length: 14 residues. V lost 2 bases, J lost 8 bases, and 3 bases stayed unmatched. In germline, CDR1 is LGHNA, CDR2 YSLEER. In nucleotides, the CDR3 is TGCGCCAGCAGCCAATTAACAGGGGATTCACCCCTCCACTTT. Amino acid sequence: CASSQLTGDSPLHF.

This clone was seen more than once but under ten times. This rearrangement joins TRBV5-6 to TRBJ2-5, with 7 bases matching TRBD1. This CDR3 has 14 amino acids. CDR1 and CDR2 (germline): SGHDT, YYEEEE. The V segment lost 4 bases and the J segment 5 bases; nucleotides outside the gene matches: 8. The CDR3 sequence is CASSNRQGGETQYF. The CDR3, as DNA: TGTGCCAGCAGCAACCGACAGGGCGGGGAGACCCAGTACTTC.

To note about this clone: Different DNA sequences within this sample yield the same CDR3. The CDR3 spells CASSSDHRGENYGYTF. CDR3 DNA: TGTGCCAGCAGCTCGGACCACAGGGGAGAGAACTATGGCTACACCTTC. The chain links TRBV11-2 to TRBJ1-2; TRBD1 agrees at 7 bases. Germline CDR1 and CDR2: SGHAT and FQNNGV. The CDR3 has 16 amino acids. The trim removed 4 bases at V and 2 bases at J, leaving 10 bases unmatched. Looking up the rest from reference TRBV11-2 and TRBJ1-2 gives the full variable domain: EAGVAQSPRYKIIEKRQSVAFWCNPISGHATLYWYQQILGQGPKLLIQFQNNGVVDDSQLPKDRFSAERLKGVDSTLKIQPAKLEDSAVYLCASSSDHRGENYGYTFGSGTRLTVV.

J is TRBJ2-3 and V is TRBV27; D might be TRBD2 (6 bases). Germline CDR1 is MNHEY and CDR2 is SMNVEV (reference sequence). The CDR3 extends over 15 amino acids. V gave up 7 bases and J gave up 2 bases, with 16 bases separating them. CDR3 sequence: CASTSRLANTDTQYF. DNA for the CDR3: TGTGCCAGCACCTCGCGGCTAGCGAACACAGATACGCAGTATTTT.

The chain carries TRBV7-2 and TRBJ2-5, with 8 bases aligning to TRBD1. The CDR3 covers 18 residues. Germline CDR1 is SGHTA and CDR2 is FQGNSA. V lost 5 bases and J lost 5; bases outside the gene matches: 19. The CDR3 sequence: CASSPQYIQGGGRETQYF. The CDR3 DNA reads TGTGCCAGCAGCCCCCAGTACATACAGGGGGGCGGAAGGGAGACCCAGTACTTC.

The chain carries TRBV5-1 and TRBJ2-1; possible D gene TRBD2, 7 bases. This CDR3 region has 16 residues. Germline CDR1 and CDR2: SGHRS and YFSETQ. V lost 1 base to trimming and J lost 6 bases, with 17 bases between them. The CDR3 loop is CASSLMLGGQGNEQFF. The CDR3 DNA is TGCGCCAGCAGCTTGATGTTGGGGGGGCAGGGCAATGAGCAGTTCTTC.

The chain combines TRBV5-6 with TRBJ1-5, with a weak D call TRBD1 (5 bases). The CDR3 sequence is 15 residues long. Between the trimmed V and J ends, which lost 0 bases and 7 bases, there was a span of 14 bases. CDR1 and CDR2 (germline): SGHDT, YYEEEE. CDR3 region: CASSLAMAGWQPQHF. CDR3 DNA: TGTGCCAGCAGCTTGGCAATGGCAGGGTGGCAGCCCCAGCATTTT.

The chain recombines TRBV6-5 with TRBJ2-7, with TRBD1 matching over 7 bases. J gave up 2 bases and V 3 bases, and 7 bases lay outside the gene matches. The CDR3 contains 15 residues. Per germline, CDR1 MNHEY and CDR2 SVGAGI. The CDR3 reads CASSYRGDRAYEQYF. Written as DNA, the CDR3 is TGTGCCAGCAGTTATAGAGGGGACAGAGCCTACGAGCAGTACTTC.

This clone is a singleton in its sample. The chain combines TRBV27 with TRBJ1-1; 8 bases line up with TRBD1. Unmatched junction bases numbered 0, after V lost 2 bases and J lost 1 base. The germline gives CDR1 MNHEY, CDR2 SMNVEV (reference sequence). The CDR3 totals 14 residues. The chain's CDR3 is CASSLGQGNTEAFF. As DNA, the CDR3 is TGTGCCAGCAGTTTAGGACAGGGGAACACTGAAGCTTTCTTT.

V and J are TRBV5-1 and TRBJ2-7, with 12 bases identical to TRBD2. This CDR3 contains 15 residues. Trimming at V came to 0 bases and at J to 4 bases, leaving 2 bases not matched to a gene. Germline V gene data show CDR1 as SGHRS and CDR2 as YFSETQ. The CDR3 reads CASSLATSGGYEQYF. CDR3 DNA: TGCGCCAGCAGCTTGGCGACTAGCGGGGGTTACGAGCAGTACTTC.

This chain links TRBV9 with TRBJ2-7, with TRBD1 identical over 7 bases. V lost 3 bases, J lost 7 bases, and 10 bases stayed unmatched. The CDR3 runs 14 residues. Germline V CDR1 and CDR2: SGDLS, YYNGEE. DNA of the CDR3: TGTGCCAGCAGCGGGGGACAGCGGCTCGGGGAGCAGTACTTC. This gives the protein CASSGGQRLGEQYF. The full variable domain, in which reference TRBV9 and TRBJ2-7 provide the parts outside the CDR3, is DSGVTQTPKHLITATGQRVTLRCSPRSGDLSVYWYQQSLDQGLQFLIQYYNGEERAKGNILERFSAQQFPDLHSELNLSSLELGDSALYFCASSGGQRLGEQYFGPGTRLTVT.

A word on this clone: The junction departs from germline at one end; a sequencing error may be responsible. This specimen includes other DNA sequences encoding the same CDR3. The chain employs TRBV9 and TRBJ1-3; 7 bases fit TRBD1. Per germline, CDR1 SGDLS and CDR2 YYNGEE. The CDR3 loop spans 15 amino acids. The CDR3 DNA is TGTGCCAGCAGTGTAGAGGGGGCTACTGGAAACACCATATATTTT. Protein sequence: CASSVEGATGNTIYF.

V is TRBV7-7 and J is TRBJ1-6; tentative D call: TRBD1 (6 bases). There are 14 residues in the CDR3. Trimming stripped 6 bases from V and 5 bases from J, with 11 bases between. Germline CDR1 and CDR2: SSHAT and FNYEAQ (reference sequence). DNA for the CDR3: TGTGCCAGCAGTACGGGACAAGATAATTCACCCCTCCACTTT. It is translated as CASSTGQDNSPLHF.

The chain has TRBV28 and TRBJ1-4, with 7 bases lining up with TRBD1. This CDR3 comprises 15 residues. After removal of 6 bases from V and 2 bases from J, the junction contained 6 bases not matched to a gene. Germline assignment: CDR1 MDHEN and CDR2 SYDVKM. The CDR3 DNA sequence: TGTGCCAGCAGCCCAGGGGGGACGACTAATGAAAAACTGTTTTTT. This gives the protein CASSPGGTTNEKLFF.

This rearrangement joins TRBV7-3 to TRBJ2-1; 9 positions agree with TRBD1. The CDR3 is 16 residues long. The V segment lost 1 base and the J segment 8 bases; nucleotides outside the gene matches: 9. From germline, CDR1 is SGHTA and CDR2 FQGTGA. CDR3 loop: CASSLSPTGGQDEQFF. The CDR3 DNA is TGTGCCAGCAGCTTAAGTCCGACAGGGGGTCAAGATGAGCAGTTCTTC.